The T cell receptor (beta chain) described here comes from a study of CD8+ T cells in alopecia areata. Across the study: Those patients who were treated received oral tofacitinib, which was given at 5 to 10 mg twice daily for moderate-to-severe alopecia areata. Affected scalp percentage determined the severity score of treated patients.

Germline V gene sequence: CDR1 ENHRY, CDR2 SYGVKD. The CDR3 runs 14 residues. Trimming pared 3 bases from V and 3 bases from J, leaving 12 bases between. Isolated RNA was reverse transcribed into cDNA used as the sequencing template. Some clones are missing from TCRdb's copy, which holds only in-frame ones; the method was immunoSEQ multiplex PCR. The sample yields fewer than 350,000 clones, nearly 60% seen once. As to treatment: oral pan-JAK inhibitor, 5-10 mg twice daily. Alopecia areata patients had lesional scalp punch biopsies and peripheral blood taken from them. This rearrangement joins TRBV10-3 to TRBJ2-7; a possible D gene is TRBD1 (5 bases). The sample in question was CD4+ T cells sorted from blood, obtained at week 24, from a patient treated with tofacitinib. The source is a human donor with alopecia areata. CDR3 bases: TGTGCCATCAGTGAACCCGACAGCAGCTACGAGCAGTACTTC. Residues: CAISEPDSSYEQYF.